Described below is a single T cell receptor beta chain sequence and its context. V lost 3 bases and J lost 0, with 5 bases in between. CDR3 length: 13 residues. Germline V gene sequence: CDR1 MDHEN, CDR2 SYDVKM. The sample originates from a study of shared clonotypes between healthy human individuals. Sequencing was performed with immunoSEQ multiplex PCR; in TCRdb, only in-frame clones are kept and a portion is missing. This table has 600,000 to 700,000 clones, around 78% appearing once. The receptor's source is a woman aged 25-40 years in good health. The rearrangement joins TRBV28 to TRBJ1-1, with D unresolved. What was sequenced was memory CD4+ T cells sorted from blood. This sample's subset: CD45RA-negative fraction. The CDR3 protein is CASSFGLNTEAFF. CDR3 DNA: TGTGCCAGCAGTTTCGGCCTGAACACTGAAGCTTTCTTT.